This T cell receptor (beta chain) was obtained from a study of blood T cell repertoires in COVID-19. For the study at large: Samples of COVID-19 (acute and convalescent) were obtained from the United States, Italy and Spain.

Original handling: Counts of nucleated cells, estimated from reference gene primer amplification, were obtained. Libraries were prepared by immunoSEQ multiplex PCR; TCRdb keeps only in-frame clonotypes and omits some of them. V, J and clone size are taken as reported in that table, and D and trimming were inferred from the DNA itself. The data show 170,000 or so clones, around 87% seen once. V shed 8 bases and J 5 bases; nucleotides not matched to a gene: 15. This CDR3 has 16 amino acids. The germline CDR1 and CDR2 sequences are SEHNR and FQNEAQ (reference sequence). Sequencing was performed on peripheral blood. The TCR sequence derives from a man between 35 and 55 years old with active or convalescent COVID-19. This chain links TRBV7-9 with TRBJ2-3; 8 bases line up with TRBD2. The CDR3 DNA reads TGTGCCAGCCCCGTTCCTAGCGGGCCCAGCGGAGATACGCAGTATTTT. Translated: CASPVPSGPSGDTQYF.